This TCR beta chain comes out of a study of blood T cell repertoires in COVID-19. Across the study: Researchers got acute and convalescent COVID-19 samples from the United States, Italy and Spain. From T cells, B-cell-depleted T cells, or PBMCs came the material, which was cDNA or gDNA.

The trim removed 2 bases at V and 5 bases at J, leaving 6 bases unmatched. Germline V lookup: CDR1 KGHSH, CDR2 LQKENI. This CDR3 has 15 residues. In the original processing: Nucleated cell number was recorded as an estimate derived from reference gene primer amplification. The data were produced by immunoSEQ multiplex PCR, yet TCRdb's version contains in-frame clones alone and is incomplete. The V and J calls and the clone size are those of that table, but D and trimming were determined from the DNA. The table lists some 65,000 clones, 65% to 90% of them singletons, with around 2.9% in the top ten. The rearrangement uses TRBV18 and TRBJ2-5, with TRBD2 matching 9 bases. Sequenced: peripheral blood. This receptor was taken from a man older than 75 with acute or convalescent COVID-19. The CDR3 protein is CASSPTGTSWETQYF. CDR3 nucleotides: TGTGCCAGCTCACCAACCGGGACTAGCTGGGAGACCCAGTACTTC.